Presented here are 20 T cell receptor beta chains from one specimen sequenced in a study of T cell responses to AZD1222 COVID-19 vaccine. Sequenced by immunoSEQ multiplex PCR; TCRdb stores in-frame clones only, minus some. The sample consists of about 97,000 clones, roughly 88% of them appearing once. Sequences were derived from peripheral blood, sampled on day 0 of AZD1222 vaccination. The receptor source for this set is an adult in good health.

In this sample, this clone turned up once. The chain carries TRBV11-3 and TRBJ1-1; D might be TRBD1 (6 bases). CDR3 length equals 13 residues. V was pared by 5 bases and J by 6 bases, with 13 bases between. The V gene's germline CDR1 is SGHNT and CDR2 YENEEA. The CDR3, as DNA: TGTGCCAGCAGCGCCGACAGGCCTTCTGAAGCTTTCTTT. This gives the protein CASSADRPSEAFF. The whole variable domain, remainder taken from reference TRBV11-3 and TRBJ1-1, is EAGVVQSPRYKIIEKKQPVAFWCNPISGHNTLYWYLQNLGQGPELLIRYENEEAVDDSQLPKDRFSAERLKGVDSTLKIQPAELGDSAVYLCASSADRPSEAFFGQGTRLTVV.

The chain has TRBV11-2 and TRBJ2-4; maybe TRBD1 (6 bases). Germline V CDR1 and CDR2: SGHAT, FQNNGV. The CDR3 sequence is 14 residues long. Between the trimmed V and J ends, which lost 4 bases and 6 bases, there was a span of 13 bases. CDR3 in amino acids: CASSWGPGANIQYF. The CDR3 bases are TGTGCCAGCAGCTGGGGGCCCGGGGCAAACATTCAGTACTTC.

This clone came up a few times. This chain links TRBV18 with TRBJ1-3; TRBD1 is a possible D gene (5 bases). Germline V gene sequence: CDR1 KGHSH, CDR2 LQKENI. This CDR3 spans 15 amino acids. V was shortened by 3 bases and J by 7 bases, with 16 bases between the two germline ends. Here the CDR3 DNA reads TGTGCCAGCTCACCGACGGAGGTAAAGGGGAACACCATATATTTT. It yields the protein CASSPTEVKGNTIYF.

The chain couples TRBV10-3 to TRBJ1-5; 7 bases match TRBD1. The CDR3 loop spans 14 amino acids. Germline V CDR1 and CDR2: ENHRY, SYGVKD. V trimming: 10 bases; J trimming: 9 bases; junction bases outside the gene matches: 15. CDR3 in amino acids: CATAVGGQQRPQHF. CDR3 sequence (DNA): TGTGCCACCGCAGTTGGGGGACAGCAACGGCCCCAGCATTTT.

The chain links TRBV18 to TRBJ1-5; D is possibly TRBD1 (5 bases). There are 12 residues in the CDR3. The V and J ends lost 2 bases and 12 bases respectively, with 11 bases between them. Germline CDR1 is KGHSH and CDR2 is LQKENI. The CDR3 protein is CASSPAQGFQHF. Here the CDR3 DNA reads TGTGCCAGCTCACCAGCCCAGGGTTTCCAGCATTTT.

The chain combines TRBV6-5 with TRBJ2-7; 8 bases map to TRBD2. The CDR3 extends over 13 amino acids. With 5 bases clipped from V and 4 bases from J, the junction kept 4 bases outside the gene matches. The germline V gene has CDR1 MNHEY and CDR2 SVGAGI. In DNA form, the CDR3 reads TGTGCCAGCAGTCGGGGGGGAGAGTACGAGCAGTACTTC. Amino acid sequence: CASSRGGEYEQYF.

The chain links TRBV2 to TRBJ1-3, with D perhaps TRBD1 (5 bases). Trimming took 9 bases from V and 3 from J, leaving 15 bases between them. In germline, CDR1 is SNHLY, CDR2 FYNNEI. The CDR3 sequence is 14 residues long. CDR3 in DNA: TGTGCCAGTCGGACATCTAGGTATGGAAACACCATATATTTT. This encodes CASRTSRYGNTIYF.

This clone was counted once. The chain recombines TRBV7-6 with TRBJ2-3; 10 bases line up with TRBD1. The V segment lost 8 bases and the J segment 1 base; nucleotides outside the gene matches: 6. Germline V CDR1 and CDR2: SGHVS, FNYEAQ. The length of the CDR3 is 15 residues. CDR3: CASSFGTGGTDTQYF. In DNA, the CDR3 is TGTGCCAGCTCTTTCGGGACAGGGGGCACAGATACGCAGTATTTT.

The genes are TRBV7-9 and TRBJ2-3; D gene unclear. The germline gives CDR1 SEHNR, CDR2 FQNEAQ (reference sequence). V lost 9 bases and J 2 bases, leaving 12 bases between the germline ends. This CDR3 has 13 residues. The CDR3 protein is CASTVFPTDTQYF. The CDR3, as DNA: TGTGCCAGTACAGTTTTCCCCACAGATACGCAGTATTTT.

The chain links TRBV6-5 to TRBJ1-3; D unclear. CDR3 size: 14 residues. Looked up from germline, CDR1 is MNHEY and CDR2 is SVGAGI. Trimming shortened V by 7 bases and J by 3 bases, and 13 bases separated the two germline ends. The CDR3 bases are TGTGCCAGCAAGCGGGAGGAAAATGGAAACACCATATATTTT. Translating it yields CASKREENGNTIYF.

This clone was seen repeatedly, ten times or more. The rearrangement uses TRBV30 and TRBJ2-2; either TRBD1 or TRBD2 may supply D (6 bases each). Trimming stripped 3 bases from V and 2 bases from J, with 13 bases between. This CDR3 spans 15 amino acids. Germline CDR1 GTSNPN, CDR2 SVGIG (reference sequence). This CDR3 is CAWRGRGRNTGELFF. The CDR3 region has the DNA TGTGCCTGGAGGGGTCGGGGGCGAAACACCGGGGAGCTGTTTTTT.

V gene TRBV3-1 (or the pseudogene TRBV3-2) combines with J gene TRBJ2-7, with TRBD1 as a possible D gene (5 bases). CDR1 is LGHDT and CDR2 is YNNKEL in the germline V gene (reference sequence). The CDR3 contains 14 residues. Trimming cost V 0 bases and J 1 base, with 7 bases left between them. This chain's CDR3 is CASSQEPGSYEQYF. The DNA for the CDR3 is TGTGCCAGCAGCCAAGAACCAGGGTCCTACGAGCAGTACTTC.

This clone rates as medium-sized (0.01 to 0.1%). CDR3 loop: CASSLYRQGVTQYF. The CDR3 coding sequence is TGTGCCAGCAGCTTATACAGACAGGGGGTTACCCAGTACTTC. V usage is TRBV7-6 and J usage is TRBJ2-5, with 9 nucleotides matching TRBD1. This CDR3 contains 14 residues. Unmatched junction bases numbered 6, after V lost 2 bases and J lost 8 bases. CDR1 SGHVS and CDR2 FNYEAQ come from the germline V gene. Full variable domain (remainder filled in from reference TRBV7-6 and TRBJ2-5): GAGVSQSPRYKVTKRGQDVALRCDPISGHVSLYWYRQALGQGPEFLTYFNYEAQQDKSGLPNDRFSAERPEGSISTLTIQRTEQRDSAMYRCASSLYRQGVTQYFGPGTRLLVL.

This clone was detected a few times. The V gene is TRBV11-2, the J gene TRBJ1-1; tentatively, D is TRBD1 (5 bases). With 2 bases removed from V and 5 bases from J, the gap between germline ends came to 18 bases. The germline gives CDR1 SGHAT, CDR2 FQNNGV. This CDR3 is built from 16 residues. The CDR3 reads CASSLFVGGGWTEAFF. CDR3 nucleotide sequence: TGTGCCAGCAGCTTATTCGTGGGGGGAGGGTGGACTGAAGCTTTCTTT.

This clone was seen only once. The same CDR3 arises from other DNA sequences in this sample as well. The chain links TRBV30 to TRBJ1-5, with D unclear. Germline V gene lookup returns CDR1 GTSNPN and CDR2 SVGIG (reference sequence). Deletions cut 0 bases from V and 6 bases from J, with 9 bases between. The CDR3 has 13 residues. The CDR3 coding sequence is TGTGCCTGGAGTGTACGAGGAAGTCAGCCCCAGCATTTT. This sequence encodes CAWSVRGSQPQHF.

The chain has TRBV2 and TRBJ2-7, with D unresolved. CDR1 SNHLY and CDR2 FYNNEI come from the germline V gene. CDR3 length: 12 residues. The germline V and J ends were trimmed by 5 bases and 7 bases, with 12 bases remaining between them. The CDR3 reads CASSLNGWEQYF. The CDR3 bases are TGTGCCAGCAGTTTGAATGGGTGGGAGCAGTACTTC. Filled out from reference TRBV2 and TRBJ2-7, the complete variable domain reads EPEVTQTPSHQVTQMGQEVILRCVPISNHLYFYWYRQILGQKVEFLVSFYNNEISEKSEIFDDQFSVERPDGSNFTLKIRSTKLEDSAMYFCASSLNGWEQYFGPGTRLTVT.

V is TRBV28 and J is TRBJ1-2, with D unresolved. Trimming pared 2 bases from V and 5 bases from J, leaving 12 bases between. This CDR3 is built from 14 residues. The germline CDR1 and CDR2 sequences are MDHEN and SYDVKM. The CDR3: CASSLNRSWYGYTF. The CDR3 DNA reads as TGTGCCAGCAGTTTAAATAGAAGTTGGTATGGCTACACCTTC.

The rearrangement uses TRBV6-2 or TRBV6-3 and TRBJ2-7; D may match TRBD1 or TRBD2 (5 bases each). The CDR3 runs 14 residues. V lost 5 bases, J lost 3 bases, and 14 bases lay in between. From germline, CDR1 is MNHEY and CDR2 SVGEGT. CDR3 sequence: CASSTSPGSYEQYF. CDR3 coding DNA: TGTGCCAGCAGTACAAGCCCAGGGAGCTACGAGCAGTACTTC.

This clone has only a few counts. As DNA, the CDR3 is TGTGCCAGCACCCGAACAAGCCAGGGGCCCCAGCATTTT. This encodes CASTRTSQGPQHF. This chain connects TRBV28 to TRBJ1-5; TRBD1 might be the D (5 bases). Trimming shortened V by 7 bases and J by 9 bases, and 16 bases separated the two germline ends. The germline V gene encodes CDR1 MDHEN and CDR2 SYDVKM. The CDR3 has 13 residues.

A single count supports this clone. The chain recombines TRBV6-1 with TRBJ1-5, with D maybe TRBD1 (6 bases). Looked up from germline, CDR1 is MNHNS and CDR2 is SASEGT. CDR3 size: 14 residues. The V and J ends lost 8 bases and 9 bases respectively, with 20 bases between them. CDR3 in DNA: TGTGCCAGCGGGGGGCAGGGGATATCATTGCCCCAGCATTTT. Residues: CASGGQGISLPQHF.